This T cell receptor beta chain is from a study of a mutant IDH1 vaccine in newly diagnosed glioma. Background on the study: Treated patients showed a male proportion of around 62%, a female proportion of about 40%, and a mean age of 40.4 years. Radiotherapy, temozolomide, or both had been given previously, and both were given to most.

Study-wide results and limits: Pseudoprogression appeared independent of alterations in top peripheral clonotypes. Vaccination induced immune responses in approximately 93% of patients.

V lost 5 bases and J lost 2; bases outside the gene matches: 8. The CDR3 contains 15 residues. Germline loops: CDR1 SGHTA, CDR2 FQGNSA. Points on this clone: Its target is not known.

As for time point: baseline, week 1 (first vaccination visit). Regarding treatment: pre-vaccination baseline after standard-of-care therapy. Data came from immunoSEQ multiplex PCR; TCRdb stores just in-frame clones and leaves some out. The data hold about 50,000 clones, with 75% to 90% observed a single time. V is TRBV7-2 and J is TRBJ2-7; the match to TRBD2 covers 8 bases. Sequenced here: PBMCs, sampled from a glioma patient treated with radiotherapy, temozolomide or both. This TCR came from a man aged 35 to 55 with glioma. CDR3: CASSPYPGRAYEQYF. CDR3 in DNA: TGTGCCAGCAGCCCCTACCCCGGGAGGGCCTACGAGCAGTACTTC.